This TCR beta chain was captured in a study of T cell responses to AZD1222 COVID-19 vaccine. General study results and limits: There were vaccine-associated CD4 TCRs across spike, dominant at 160-218 and 743-854. Just a handful of AZD1222 recipients were seropositive at baseline. Reports indicate that nearly half of spike-specific TCRs are directed at unmutated variant regions. Spike-specific TCR breadth and depth were elevated following two AZD1222 doses.

In the case of this clone: The antigen is unknown.

Germline V CDR1 and CDR2: ENHRY, SYGVKD. The CDR3 is made up of 14 amino acids. V was shortened by 8 bases and J by 7 bases, with 18 bases between the two germline ends. The protocol was immunoSEQ multiplex PCR, while the TCRdb copy is restricted to in-frame clones and leaves out a portion. The table records roughly 120,000 clones, 88% of them present only once. The rearrangement joins TRBV10-3 to TRBJ1-5; D unresolved. The TCR was taken from an adult in good health. The sample in question was peripheral blood, obtained on day 0 of MenACWY control vaccination. CDR3 sequence reads: CAIAMDRVGQPQHF. The CDR3 DNA sequence: TGTGCCATCGCCATGGACCGGGTTGGACAGCCCCAGCATTTT.